One and the same sample provided the 12 T cell receptor beta chains below, sequenced in a study of shared clonotypes between healthy human individuals. Generated by immunoSEQ multiplex PCR, the TCRdb table keeps only in-frame clones and is missing some. The sample yields fewer than 3 million clones, just under 95% seen once. Sequenced: naive CD4+ T cells from PBMCs. Indicated subset: CD45RA+ positively selected. These receptors were collected from a man aged 18 to 29 in good health. Some clones in this sample may be carry-over from other donors' samples.

The chain carries TRBV6-5 and TRBJ2-7, with 9 nucleotides matching TRBD1. With 6 bases clipped from V and 3 bases from J, the junction kept 6 bases outside the gene matches. Germline V CDR1 and CDR2: MNHEY, SVGAGI. CDR3 length: 14 residues. The chain's CDR3 is CASRPGQGVYEQYF. CDR3 bases: TGTGCCAGCAGGCCGGGACAGGGAGTCTACGAGCAGTACTTC.

CDR3 sequence (DNA): TGTGCCAGCAGCGGAGACAGGGTCGTTGATACGCAGTATTTT. Its protein is CASSGDRVVDTQYF. The gene calls are TRBV11-2 and TRBJ2-3; 7 bases align to TRBD1. The germline V gene encodes CDR1 SGHAT and CDR2 FQNNGV. The CDR3 spans 14 residues. The V and J ends lost 5 bases and 6 bases, in that order; junction bases with no gene match: 8.

The chain links TRBV7-3 to TRBJ2-3, with 14 bases lining up with TRBD2. Trimming took 1 base from V and 5 from J; bases not matched to a gene: 11. Germline values: CDR1 SGHTA, CDR2 FQGTGA. This CDR3 has 19 residues. CDR3 amino acids: CASSLMGTSGSGYEDTQYF. CDR3 sequence (DNA): TGTGCCAGCAGCTTAATGGGGACTAGCGGGAGTGGGTACGAAGATACGCAGTATTTT. Together with reference TRBV7-3 and TRBJ2-3, the CDR3 gives the full variable domain: GAGVSQTPSNKVTEKGKYVELRCDPISGHTALYWYRQSLGQGPEFLIYFQGTGAADDSGLPNDRFFAVRPEGSVSTLKIQRTERGDSAVYLCASSLMGTSGSGYEDTQYFGPGTRLTVL.

This clone was counted only a few times. This CDR3 is also generated by other DNA sequences in the sample. The J gene is TRBJ1-1, the V gene TRBV7-2; TRBD1 agrees at 7 bases. This CDR3 comprises 13 residues. CDR1 and CDR2 from the germline V gene are SGHTA and FQGNSA. V lost 7 bases, J lost 1 base, and 3 bases stayed unmatched. The CDR3 sequence: CASNRQGNTEAFF. In DNA form, the CDR3 reads TGTGCCAGCAACAGACAGGGGAACACTGAAGCTTTCTTT.

The J gene is TRBJ1-3, the V gene TRBV19; D uncertain. In germline, CDR1 is LNHDA, CDR2 SQIVND (reference sequence). The CDR3 loop spans 16 amino acids. The V and J ends lost 2 bases and 0 bases respectively, with 11 bases between them. CDR3 nucleotides: TGTGCCAGTAGTATAAATTGGGCCCTCTCTGGAAACACCATATATTTT. Its translation: CASSINWALSGNTIYF.

The rearrangement joins TRBV28 to TRBJ2-7, with D unclear. The CDR3 extends over 12 amino acids. V was pared by 5 bases and J by 7 bases, with 12 bases between. Germline V CDR1 and CDR2: MDHEN, SYDVKM. CDR3 protein: CASSPLHLEQYF. Written as DNA, the CDR3 is TGTGCCAGCAGTCCCCTACACCTGGAGCAGTACTTC.

The rearrangement joins TRBV6-1 to TRBJ2-7; 13 nucleotides line up with TRBD2. This CDR3 comprises 16 residues. Germline loops: CDR1 MNHNS, CDR2 SASEGT. J was trimmed by 6 bases and V by 3 bases; bases with no gene match: 8. The DNA for the CDR3 is TGTGCCAGCAGTGACCCCTGGACTAGCGGGAGAGTCGAGCAGTACTTC. Protein: CASSDPWTSGRVEQYF.

The chain uses TRBV28 and TRBJ2-1; D is possibly TRBD2 (6 bases). The CDR3 has 15 amino acids. Trimming pared 7 bases from V and 0 bases from J, leaving 13 bases between. Looked up from germline, CDR1 is MDHEN and CDR2 is SYDVKM. The CDR3 bases are TGTGCCAGCATCAGTAGCGGTTACTCCTACAATGAGCAGTTCTTC. Residues: CASISSGYSYNEQFF.

This clone was seen a handful of times. The rearrangement uses TRBV28 and TRBJ1-1, with D possibly matching TRBD1 (6 bases). The CDR3 has 13 amino acids. Germline V gene data show CDR1 as MDHEN and CDR2 as SYDVKM. V was cut by 10 bases and J by 5 bases, with 17 bases left in between. CDR3 in DNA: TGTGCCACCATACAGGGTAGCTGGACTGAAGCTTTCTTT. It encodes CATIQGSWTEAFF.

This rearrangement joins TRBV7-8 to TRBJ2-5; 8 bases are shared with TRBD1. This CDR3 has 16 residues. Trimming at V came to 1 base and at J to 5 bases, leaving 9 bases not matched to a gene. Germline loops: CDR1 SGHVS, CDR2 FQNEAQ. CDR3 coding DNA: TGTGCCAGCAGCTTAGTTCCAGGGGGCGTCGGGGAGACCCAGTACTTC. It translates to CASSLVPGGVGETQYF.

This chain uses TRBV29-1 with TRBJ2-2; possibly TRBD2 for D (5 bases). There are 14 residues in the CDR3. The V gene's germline CDR1 is SQVTM and CDR2 ANQGSEA. V was clipped by 7 bases and J by 6 bases, with 18 bases between them. CDR3 amino acids: CSAKAEDGSGELFF. Here the CDR3 DNA reads TGCAGCGCGAAGGCGGAGGACGGATCCGGGGAGCTGTTTTTT.

The V call is TRBV19, the J call TRBJ2-3; the D gene is possibly TRBD1 (7 bases). The germline V and J ends were trimmed by 5 bases and 5 bases, with 8 bases remaining between them. The germline V gene encodes CDR1 LNHDA and CDR2 SQIVND (reference sequence). The CDR3 runs 12 residues. The CDR3 reads CASSQGGDTQYF. The CDR3 DNA is TGTGCCAGTAGTCAGGGGGGAGATACGCAGTATTTT.